Listed below are T cell receptor beta chains from one sample, sequenced in a study of cytomegalovirus exposure and HLA in healthy donors. Data came from immunoSEQ multiplex PCR; TCRdb stores just in-frame clones and leaves some out. The sample records fewer than 100,000 clones, 60% to 75% being singletons. Sequenced: PBMCs. The receptors were gathered from a female donor in good health and CMV-seronegative. Each CDR3 is given with its conserved first and last residue. A D gene is named only where the DNA matches it firmly. Clone size appears in some rows only: once, few, many, or a class for an expanded clone.

NA,TRBJ2-7,TRBV7-2,NA,CASSLVESYEQYF,TGTGCCAGCAGCTTAGTCGAGTCCTACGAGCAGTACTTC
TRBD1,TRBJ1-2,TRBV19,NA,CASSGPTGGSGYTF,TGTGCCAGTAGTGGCCCGACAGGGGGCAGTGGGTACACCTTC
TRBD1,TRBJ1-5,TRBV2,once,CASSDPRTGGARSQPQHF,TGTGCCAGCAGTGATCCCCGGACAGGGGGCGCGCGGAGTCAGCCCCAGCATTTT
TRBD1,TRBJ2-3,TRBV4-3,NA,CASSQDGGQVTDTQYF,TGCGCCAGCAGCCAAGATGGGGGACAGGTCACAGATACGCAGTATTTT
NA,TRBJ1-1,TRBV25-1,NA,CASSQSSGTEAFF,TGTGCCAGCAGTCAATCTTCGGGAACTGAAGCTTTCTTT
TRBD2,TRBJ2-1,TRBV18,NA,CASSPPGPEAGGPLLNEQFF,TGTGCCAGCTCACCACCCGGGCCGGAAGCGGGAGGGCCCTTACTCAATGAGCAGTTCTTC
TRBD1,TRBJ2-1,TRBV5-1,NA,CASRLGTGDYNEQFF,TGCGCCAGCAGACTCGGGACAGGAGATTACAATGAGCAGTTCTTC
NA,TRBJ1-1,TRBV6-1,NA,CASSENQNTEAFF,TGTGCCAGCAGTGAAAATCAGAACACTGAAGCTTTCTTT
NA,TRBJ2-7,TRBV4-1,few,CASSLATHYEQYF,TGCGCCAGCAGCCTAGCGACACACTACGAGCAGTACTTC
NA,TRBJ1-1,TRBV6-6,NA,CASTPGNTEAFF,TGTGCCAGCACCCCGGGGAACACTGAAGCCTTCTTT
NA,TRBJ1-5,TRBV30,NA,CAWSVSAGQPQHF,TGTGCCTGGAGTGTCAGCGCCGGTCAGCCCCAGCATTTT
NA,TRBJ2-1,TRBV6-6,NA,CASSYGSSHNEQFF,TGTGCCAGCAGTTACGGGAGCTCCCACAATGAGCAGTTCTTC
NA,TRBJ1-3,TRBV12-5,NA,CASGLSAGNTIYF,TGTGCTAGTGGACTCTCTGCTGGAAACACCATATATTTT
NA,TRBJ1-5,TRBV18,NA,CASSLERVQPQHF,TGTGCCAGCTCATTGGAGAGGGTTCAGCCCCAGCATTTT
NA,TRBJ1-5,TRBV6-5,NA,CASSDRLLGQPQHF,TGTGCCAGCAGTGATCGACTCCTTGGGCAGCCCCAGCATTTT
TRBD2,TRBJ2-5,TRBV7-9,NA,CAVLTSGGRGETQYF,TGTGCCGTACTGACTAGCGGGGGCCGTGGGGAGACCCAGTACTTC
TRBD1,TRBJ1-2,TRBV29-1,NA,CSGLTGTNYGYTF,TGCAGCGGACTGACAGGGACTAACTATGGCTACACCTTC
NA,TRBJ2-3,TRBV7-2,NA,CASSLGRGTQYF,TGTGCCAGCAGCTTAGGAAGGGGGACGCAGTATTTT
NA,TRBJ2-2,TRBV2,NA,CASRPGGELFF,TGTGCCAGCAGGCCAGGAGGGGAGCTGTTTTTT
NA,TRBJ1-1,TRBV5-1,NA,CASSLVSPNTEAFF,TGCGCCAGCAGCTTGGTCTCTCCGAACACTGAAGCTTTCTTT
NA,TRBJ2-7,TRBV6-5,few,CASSPGGYEQYF,TGTGCCAGCAGTCCCGGAGGCTACGAGCAGTACTTC
TRBD1,TRBJ1-1,TRBV5-1,NA,CASSIQGAGDTEAFF,TGCGCCAGCAGCATACAGGGGGCCGGGGACACTGAAGCTTTCTTT
TRBD1,TRBJ2-7,TRBV6-5,many,CASSYSPDRYEQYF,TGTGCCAGCAGTTACTCCCCGGACAGGTACGAGCAGTACTTC
TRBD2,TRBJ2-7,TRBV5-1,NA,CASSSTSGRYEQYF,TGCGCCAGCAGCTCAACTAGCGGACGGTACGAGCAGTACTTC
NA,TRBJ1-2,TRBV27,NA,CASSKDYYGYTF,TGTGCCAGCAGTAAAGACTACTATGGCTACACCTTC
TRBD1,TRBJ2-1,TRBV27,NA,CASSSTHRGLYDNEQFF,TGTGCCAGCAGTTCGACCCACAGGGGGCTATACGACAATGAGCAGTTCTTC
TRBD2,TRBJ2-5,TRBV7-3,NA,CASSLGGSRQETQYF,TGTGCCAGCAGCTTAGGCGGGAGTCGCCAAGAGACCCAGTACTTC
TRBD2,TRBJ2-5,TRBV19,NA,CASSLWTSGQETQYF,TGTGCCAGTAGTCTCTGGACTAGCGGCCAAGAGACCCAGTACTTC
NA,TRBJ2-7,TRBV10-2,NA,CASRDGTGSYEQYF,TGCGCCAGCAGGGATGGTACGGGCTCCTACGAGCAGTACTTC
TRBD1,TRBJ1-6,TRBV30,NA,CAWTPDRASSPLHF,TGTGCCTGGACCCCGGACAGGGCGAGCTCACCCCTCCACTTT
TRBD2,TRBJ2-5,TRBV7-6,NA,CASSLGWDSGRETQYF,TGTGCCAGCAGCTTAGGATGGGATAGCGGGAGAGAGACCCAGTACTTC
NA,TRBJ1-1,TRBV7-2,NA,CASSSPPGGPPEAFF,TGTGCCAGCAGCTCACCCCCCGGAGGGCCCCCTGAAGCTTTCTTT
NA,TRBJ2-2,TRBV28,NA,CASYSWASTGELFF,TGTGCCAGCTATTCCTGGGCCTCCACCGGGGAGCTGTTTTTT
TRBD1,TRBJ1-5,TRBV5-6,NA,CASSLGGTGGVAPQHF,TGTGCCAGCAGCTTGGGGGGGACAGGTGGCGTCGCGCCCCAGCATTTT
NA,TRBJ2-7,TRBV27,NA,CASSLGGRGSYEQYF,TGTGCCAGCAGTTTAGGGGGCAGGGGCTCCTACGAGCAGTACTTC
TRBD2,TRBJ2-7,TRBV27,NA,CASSPLAGGAYEQYF,TGTGCCAGCAGTCCTCTAGCGGGAGGAGCCTACGAGCAGTACTTC
TRBD1,TRBJ1-5,TRBV5-1,NA,CASSLAGGGNQPQHF,TGCGCCAGCAGCTTGGCAGGGGGAGGCAATCAGCCCCAGCATTTT
TRBD2,TRBJ2-7,TRBV6-5,once,CASSYTSGAYEQYF,TGTGCCAGCAGTTACACTAGCGGGGCTTACGAGCAGTACTTC
NA,TRBJ2-2,TRBV4-2,once,CASSQEQGPNTGELFF,TGTGCCAGCAGCCAAGAGCAGGGTCCGAACACCGGGGAGCTGTTTTTT
TRBD2,TRBJ2-5,TRBV13,NA,CASSLSGRAGETQYF,TGTGCCAGCAGCCTTAGCGGGAGGGCCGGGGAGACCCAGTACTTC
NA,TRBJ2-3,TRBV28,NA,CASGTPSTDTQYF,TGTGCCAGCGGGACACCAAGCACAGATACGCAGTATTTT
TRBD1,TRBJ1-3,TRBV6-5,NA,CASSYSGQGGNTIYF,TGTGCCAGCAGTTACTCCGGACAGGGTGGAAACACCATATATTTT
TRBD2,TRBJ2-5,TRBV7-9,NA,CASSLGGTSGTQYF,TGTGCCAGCAGCTTAGGAGGGACTAGCGGGACCCAGTACTTC
NA,TRBJ1-1,TRBV2,once,CASSKWTPNTEAFF,TGTGCCAGCAGCAAGTGGACACCGAACACTGAAGCTTTCTTT
NA,TRBJ2-1,TRBV7-3,NA,CASSLGAGRNEQFF,TGTGCCAGCAGCTTAGGGGCGGGACGCAATGAGCAGTTCTTC
NA,TRBJ2-2,TRBV2,once,CASSTGDTGELFF,TGTGCCAGCTCGACAGGTGACACCGGGGAGCTGTTTTTT
TRBD1,TRBJ2-1,TRBV5-1,NA,CASSLGVRGYSNEQFF,TGCGCCAGCAGCTTGGGGGTCAGGGGGTATTCTAATGAGCAGTTCTTC
NA,TRBJ2-6,TRBV5-1,NA,CASSSAHLSGANVLTF,TGCGCCAGCAGCTCCGCACATCTCTCTGGGGCCAACGTCCTGACTTTC
NA,TRBJ2-2,TRBV7-9,NA,CASSPPKGDLTGELFF,TGTGCCAGCAGCCCCCCCAAGGGGGATCTCACCGGGGAGCTGTTTTTT
TRBD1,TRBJ1-2,TRBV27,NA,CASSFIRRDRSYGYTF,TGTGCCAGCAGTTTCATTCGGAGGGACAGGTCCTATGGCTACACCTTC
NA,TRBJ1-1,TRBV6-5,NA,CASSYSGYTEAFF,TGTGCCAGCAGTTACTCCGGGTACACTGAAGCTTTCTTT
NA,TRBJ2-7,TRBV2,few,CASHQNSYEQYF,TGTGCCAGCCATCAGAACTCCTACGAGCAGTACTTC
TRBD1,TRBJ2-7,TRBV7-8,NA,CASSLPTGTGDPYEQYF,TGTGCCAGCAGCCTCCCGACCGGGACAGGTGACCCCTACGAGCAGTACTTC
NA,TRBJ1-2,TRBV30,NA,CAWNTETNYGYTF,TGTGCCTGGAACACGGAGACTAACTATGGCTACACCTTC
TRBD2,TRBJ2-2,TRBV6-4,NA,CASSDPRGGGGELFF,TGTGCCAGCAGTGATCCTCGGGGGGGCGGCGGGGAGCTGTTTTTT
NA,TRBJ1-4,TRBV7-9,NA,CASSLAAGATNEKLFF,TGTGCCAGCAGCTTAGCCGCAGGCGCAACTAATGAAAAACTGTTTTTT
TRBD2,TRBJ2-2,TRBV2,NA,CASQTSGSTTGELFF,TGTGCCAGTCAGACTAGCGGGAGTACCACCGGGGAGCTGTTTTTT
TRBD2,TRBJ2-7,TRBV30,NA,CAWRLAGVGYEQYF,TGTGCCTGGCGTCTAGCGGGGGTCGGCTACGAGCAGTACTTC
TRBD1,TRBJ1-2,TRBV7-9,NA,CASSSTPGGAGYGYTF,TGTGCCAGCAGTTCGACTCCAGGGGGCGCGGGCTATGGCTACACCTTC
NA,TRBJ2-2,TRBV7-9,NA,CASSRGHSGGELFF,TGTGCCAGCAGCCGCGGACACTCAGGCGGGGAGCTGTTTTTT